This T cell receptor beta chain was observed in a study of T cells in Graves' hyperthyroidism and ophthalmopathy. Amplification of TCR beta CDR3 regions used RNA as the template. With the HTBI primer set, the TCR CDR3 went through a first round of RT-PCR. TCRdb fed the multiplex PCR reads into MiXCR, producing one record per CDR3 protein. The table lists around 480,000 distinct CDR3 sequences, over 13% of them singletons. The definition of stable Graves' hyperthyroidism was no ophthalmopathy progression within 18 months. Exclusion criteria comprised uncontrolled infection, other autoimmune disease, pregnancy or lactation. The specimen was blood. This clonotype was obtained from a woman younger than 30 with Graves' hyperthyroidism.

CDR3 amino acids: CASSLTKRVLNTEAFF. The CDR3 region has the DNA TGTGCCAGCAGCTTAACGAAGAGGGTATTGAACACTGAAGCTTTCTTT. This chain connects TRBV7-3 to TRBJ1-1; no firm D call. This CDR3 has 16 residues. V dropped 0 bases and J dropped 0 bases, with 11 bases sitting between them. Germline lookup yields CDR1 SGHTA and CDR2 FQGTGA.